The rows below give T cell receptor beta chains drawn from one sample of a study of blood T cells in healthy people across ages. TCRdb re-derived calls from the 5' RACE reads in MiXCR, one entry per CDR3 protein. The sample includes 780,000 or so distinct CDR3 sequences, about 56% of them seen just once. Sequenced: blood. The receptors originated from a man between 35 and 55 years old in good health. CDR3s leave out the opening cysteine and the closing phenylalanine or tryptophan. The order of the fields is J gene, clone size, V gene, CDR3 protein. Size tells how often a clone was seen (once, few, many) or the class of an expanded clone, and some rows leave it out.

TRBJ2-5 | many | TRBV2 | ASRRRDREETQY
TRBJ2-5 | - | TRBV20-1 | SVGVRGETQY
TRBJ2-3 | - | TRBV12-5 | ASGWGQGTDTQY
TRBJ1-2 | few | TRBV24-1 | ATSDSRYGYT
TRBJ2-2 | - | TRBV29-1 | SVAVAGENTGELF
TRBJ2-7 | - | TRBV14 | ASSSFRDRGSEQY
- | - | TRBV7-6 | ASSSNHGTSGSYEQY
TRBJ2-7 | - | TRBV25-1 | ASSLDSGYEQY
TRBJ2-1 | - | TRBV6-2/TRBV6-3 | ASSYLQSYNEQF
TRBJ2-7 | few | TRBV6-5 | ASSYSTGISYEQY
TRBJ2-1 | - | TRBV9 | ACSFSPRDQGALEKF